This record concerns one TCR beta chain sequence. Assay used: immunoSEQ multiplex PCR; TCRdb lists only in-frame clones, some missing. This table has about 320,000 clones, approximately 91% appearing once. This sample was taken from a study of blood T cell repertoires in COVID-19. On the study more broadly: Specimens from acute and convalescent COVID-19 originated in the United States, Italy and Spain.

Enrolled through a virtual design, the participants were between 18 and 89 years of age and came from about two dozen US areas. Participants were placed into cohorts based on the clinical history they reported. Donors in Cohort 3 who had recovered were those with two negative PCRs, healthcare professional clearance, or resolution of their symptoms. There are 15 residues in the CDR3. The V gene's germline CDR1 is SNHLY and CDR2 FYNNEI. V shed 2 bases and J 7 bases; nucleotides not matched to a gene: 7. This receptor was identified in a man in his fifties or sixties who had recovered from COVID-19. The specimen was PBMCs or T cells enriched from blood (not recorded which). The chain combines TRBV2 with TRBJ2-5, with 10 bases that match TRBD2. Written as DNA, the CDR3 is TGTGCCAGCAGTGAAAGGCTAGCGGGAGAAGGGACCCAGTACTTC. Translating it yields CASSERLAGEGTQYF. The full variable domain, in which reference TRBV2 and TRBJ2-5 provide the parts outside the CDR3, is EPEVTQTPSHQVTQMGQEVILRCVPISNHLYFYWYRQILGQKVEFLVSFYNNEISEKSEIFDDQFSVERPDGSNFTLKIRSTKLEDSAMYFCASSERLAGEGTQYFGPGTRLLVL.